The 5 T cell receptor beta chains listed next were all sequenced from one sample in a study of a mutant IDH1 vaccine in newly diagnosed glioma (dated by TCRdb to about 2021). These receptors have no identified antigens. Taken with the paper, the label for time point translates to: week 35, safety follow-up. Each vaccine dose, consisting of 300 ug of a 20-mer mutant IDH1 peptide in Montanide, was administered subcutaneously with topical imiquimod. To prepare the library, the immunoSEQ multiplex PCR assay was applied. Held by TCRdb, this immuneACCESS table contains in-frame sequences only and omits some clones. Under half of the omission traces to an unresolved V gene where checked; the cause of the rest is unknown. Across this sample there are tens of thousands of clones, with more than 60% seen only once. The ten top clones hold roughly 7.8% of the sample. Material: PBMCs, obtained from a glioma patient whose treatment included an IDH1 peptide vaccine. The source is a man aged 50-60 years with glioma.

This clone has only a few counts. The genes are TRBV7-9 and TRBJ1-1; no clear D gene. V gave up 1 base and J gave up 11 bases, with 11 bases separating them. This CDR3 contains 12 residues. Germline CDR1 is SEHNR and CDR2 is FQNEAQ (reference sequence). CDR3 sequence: CASSLGSIGAFF. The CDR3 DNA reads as TGTGCCAGCAGCTTAGGATCAATAGGGGCTTTCTTT.

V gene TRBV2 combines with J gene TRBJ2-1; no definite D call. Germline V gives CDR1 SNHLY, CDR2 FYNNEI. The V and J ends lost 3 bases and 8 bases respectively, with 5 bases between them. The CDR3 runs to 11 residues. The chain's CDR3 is CASSDMDEQFF. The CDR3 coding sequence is TGTGCCAGCAGTGACATGGATGAGCAGTTCTTC.

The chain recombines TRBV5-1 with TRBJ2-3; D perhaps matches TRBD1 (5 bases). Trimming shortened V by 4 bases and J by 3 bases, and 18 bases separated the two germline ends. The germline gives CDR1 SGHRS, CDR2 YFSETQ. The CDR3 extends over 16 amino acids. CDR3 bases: TGCGCCAGCAGCCAGGGCCTCACATCGGGTACAGATACGCAGTATTTT. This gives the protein CASSQGLTSGTDTQYF. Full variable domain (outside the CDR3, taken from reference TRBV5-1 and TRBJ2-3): KAGVTQTPRYLIKTRGQQVTLSCSPISGHRSVSWYQQTPGQGLQFLFEYFSETQRNKGNFPGRFSGRQFSNSRSEMNVSTLELGDSALYLCASSQGLTSGTDTQYFGPGTRLTVL.

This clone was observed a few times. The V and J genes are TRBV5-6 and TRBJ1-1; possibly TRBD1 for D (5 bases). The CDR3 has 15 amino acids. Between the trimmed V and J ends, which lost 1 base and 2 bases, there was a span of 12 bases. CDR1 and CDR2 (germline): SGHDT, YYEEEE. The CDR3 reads CASSLFGQSNTEAFF. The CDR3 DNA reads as TGTGCCAGCAGCTTGTTTGGACAATCAAACACTGAAGCTTTCTTT.

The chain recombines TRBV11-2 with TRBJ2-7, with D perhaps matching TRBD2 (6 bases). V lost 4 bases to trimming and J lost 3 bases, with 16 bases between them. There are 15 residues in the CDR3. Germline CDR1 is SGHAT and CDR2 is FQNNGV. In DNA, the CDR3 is TGTGCCAGCAGCTCACCCGGAGGGGTCGACTACGAGCAGTACTTC. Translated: CASSSPGGVDYEQYF.